This T cell receptor (beta chain) emerged from a study of blood T cell repertoires in COVID-19. Clones were read by immunoSEQ multiplex PCR, and TCRdb kept only the in-frame ones, dropping some. The sample lists just under 80,000 clones, 88% seen once, with around 40% in the top ten. Trimming removed 4 bases from V and 3 bases from J, with 10 bases in between. Germline V gene sequence: CDR1 ENHRY, CDR2 SYGVKD. The CDR3 loop spans 13 amino acids. The sequencing sample was made of peripheral blood. V gene TRBV10-3 combines with J gene TRBJ2-7; TRBD2 might be the D (5 bases). The TCR sequence derives from a human donor in a cohort sampled during active COVID-19. The CDR3 loop reads CAISGSGNYEQYF. The CDR3, as DNA: TGTGCCATCAGTGGCTCGGGGAACTACGAGCAGTACTTC.